The 18 T cell receptor beta chains listed next were all sequenced from one sample in a study of T cell repertoires in cytomegalovirus infection. Each CDR3 protein gets one entry after TCRdb re-called the reads with MiXCR. The sample yields 550,000 to 850,000 distinct CDR3 sequences, roughly a third seen once. Their recognized antigens are unknown. Here the sequenced sample was cultured PBMCs, taken from culture after CMV antigen stimulation. The receptors stem from a human donor in good health (CMV status not recorded). Some clones in this sample may be carry-over from other donors' samples.

The V call is TRBV12-3 or TRBV12-4, the J call TRBJ2-1, with D uncertain. V shed 0 bases and J shed 5 bases, with 11 bases lying between them. The CDR3 is made up of 15 amino acids. This CDR3 reads CASSLAGLLDNEQFF. CDR3 DNA: TGTGCCAGCAGTTTAGCCGGTTTGTTGGACAATGAGCAGTTCTTC.

For this clonotype: Compared with germline, one end of the junction differs, possibly owing to a read error. The J gene is TRBJ1-2, the V gene TRBV12-3 or TRBV12-4; 8 bases fit TRBD1. The CDR3 is 16 residues long. In nucleotides, the CDR3 is TGTGCCAGCAGTTTTGAACGCGTATGGGGGACAGGCGGCCGGCGGTTC. It translates to CASSFERVWGTGGRRF.

This clonotype was counted between two and nine times. The chain links TRBV20-1 to TRBJ2-5; 7 bases fit TRBD2. V lost 2 bases, J lost 1 base, and 10 bases stayed unmatched. This CDR3 spans 16 amino acids. Germline-derived CDR1 and CDR2 are DFQATT and SNEGSKA (reference sequence). Here the CDR3 reads CSARKWREISQETQYF. The CDR3 region has the DNA TGCAGTGCTAGAAAATGGCGGGAGATTTCCCAAGAGACCCAGTACTTC.

This clonotype was observed a handful of times. V is TRBV4-3 and J is TRBJ1-2; D perhaps matches TRBD1 (6 bases). The CDR3 consists of 12 residues. From germline, CDR1 is LGHNA and CDR2 YSLEER. V gave up 4 bases and J gave up 6 bases, with 9 bases separating them. The CDR3 DNA reads TGCGCCAGCAGCCGAGGGGGGGATGGCTACACCTTC. Translation gives CASSRGGDGYTF.

This clonotype came up many times. This chain joins TRBV7-2 and TRBJ2-1; perhaps TRBD2 as D (6 bases). Trimming removed 1 base from V and 6 bases from J, with 13 bases in between. Germline V gene data show CDR1 as SGHTA and CDR2 as FQGNSA. CDR3 size: 15 residues. The CDR3 protein is CASSLEAGIVNEQFF. Written as DNA, the CDR3 is TGTGCCAGCAGCTTAGAGGCGGGAATCGTCAATGAGCAGTTCTTC.

The V gene is TRBV2, the J gene TRBJ1-3; tentatively, D is TRBD1 (5 bases). CDR3 size: 16 residues. Germline V CDR1 and CDR2: SNHLY, FYNNEI. With 7 bases removed from V and 0 bases from J, the gap between germline ends came to 16 bases. CDR3 DNA: TGTGCCAGCACCATATGGGGGGGTAGCTCTGGAAACACCATATATTTT. Protein product: CASTIWGGSSGNTIYF. The whole variable domain, remainder taken from reference TRBV2 and TRBJ1-3, is EPEVTQTPSHQVTQMGQEVILRCVPISNHLYFYWYRQILGQKVEFLVSFYNNEISEKSEIFDDQFSVERPDGSNFTLKIRSTKLEDSAMYFCASTIWGGSSGNTIYFGEGSWLTVV.

The sample holds a few counts of this clonotype. V and J are TRBV19 and TRBJ1-5; D gene uncertain. This CDR3 contains 14 residues. Trimming removed 4 bases at V and 3 bases at J, with 10 bases between. CDR1 and CDR2 from the germline V gene are LNHDA and SQIVND (reference sequence). CDR3 protein: CASSSQAINQPQHF. CDR3 nucleotides: TGTGCCAGTAGTAGCCAGGCTATCAATCAGCCCCAGCATTTT.

CDR3 sequence: CASSRNSGRSSYEQYF. CDR3 bases: TGTGCCAGCAGTCGAAATAGCGGGAGGAGCTCCTACGAGCAGTACTTC. The chain has TRBV7-9 and TRBJ2-7; TRBD2 matches at 10 bases. The CDR3 consists of 16 residues. Germline V gene lookup returns CDR1 SEHNR and CDR2 FQNEAQ (reference sequence). Germline trimming cut 6 bases from V and 0 bases from J; bases unmatched to any gene: 8.

The chain employs TRBV7-6 and TRBJ1-6; D may be TRBD1 (5 bases). Per the germline V gene, CDR1 is SGHVS and CDR2 is FNYEAQ. The germline V and J ends were trimmed by 5 bases and 1 base, with 12 bases remaining between them. This CDR3 is built from 16 residues. The CDR3 here is CASSATERSYNSPLHF. The CDR3 coding sequence is TGTGCCAGCAGCGCGACAGAGAGATCCTATAATTCACCCCTCCACTTT.

V gene TRBV24-1 combines with J gene TRBJ2-1; a possible D gene is TRBD1 (5 bases). With 7 bases removed from V and 5 bases from J, the gap between germline ends came to 11 bases. Germline CDR1 KGHDR, CDR2 SFDVKD. The CDR3 is 13 amino acids. The CDR3 sequence is CATSREGDNEQFF. CDR3 sequence (DNA): TGTGCCACCAGCCGAGAAGGGGACAATGAGCAGTTCTTC.

This clonotype has just a few counts. The chain is built from TRBV7-2 and TRBJ2-7, with D tentatively TRBD2 (5 bases). The CDR3 consists of 13 residues. Germline CDR1 SGHTA, CDR2 FQGNSA. The V and J ends lost 3 bases and 2 bases respectively, with 8 bases between them. The CDR3 DNA reads as TGTGCCAGCAGCTTTGGGGAGCCCTACGAGCAGTACTTC. It yields the protein CASSFGEPYEQYF.

The chain couples TRBV6-6 to TRBJ1-5, with D unclear. This CDR3 comprises 15 residues. V dropped 7 bases and J dropped 2 bases, with 15 bases sitting between them. The germline V gene encodes CDR1 MNHNY and CDR2 SVGAGI (reference sequence). The CDR3: CASTPREIRNQPQHF. CDR3 bases: TGTGCCAGCACTCCCAGAGAGATCCGCAATCAGCCCCAGCATTTT.

CDR3 nucleotides: TGTGCCAGCATCCCCAGGACCGTTCGGGGTGAGCAGTTCTTC. Its translation: CASIPRTVRGEQFF. The chain has TRBV2 and TRBJ2-1; D may be TRBD2 (5 bases). This CDR3 contains 14 residues. Trimming pared 7 bases from V and 9 bases from J, leaving 19 bases between. Germline V gene lookup returns CDR1 SNHLY and CDR2 FYNNEI.

The V and J genes are TRBV5-6 and TRBJ2-7; no clear D. CDR1 and CDR2 (germline): SGHDT, YYEEEE. The CDR3 has 13 amino acids. The ends were cut back, 0 bases at V and 3 bases at J, with 7 bases in the middle. The CDR3 nucleotides read TGTGCCAGCAGCTTGGTCGCCCGCTACGAGCAGTACTTC. Its protein product is CASSLVARYEQYF.

This sequence joins TRBV6-2 or TRBV6-3 and TRBJ2-1; possible D gene TRBD2, 6 bases. Deletions cut 4 bases from V and 3 bases from J, with 19 bases between. The CDR3 is 17 amino acids. Germline V gene data show CDR1 as MNHEY and CDR2 as SVGEGT. The CDR3 loop is CASSFPLLAPFYNEQFF. The DNA for the CDR3 is TGTGCCAGCAGTTTCCCCCTACTAGCTCCCTTCTACAATGAGCAGTTCTTC.

The J gene is TRBJ2-7, the V gene TRBV24-1, with a tentative D call TRBD2 (5 bases). V lost 5 bases, J lost 4 bases, and 8 bases lay in between. The CDR3 length is 12 residues. From germline, CDR1 is KGHDR and CDR2 SFDVKD. The CDR3 DNA sequence: TGTGCCACCAGTGGCGGAGGATACGAGCAGTACTTC. It encodes CATSGGGYEQYF.

The V call is TRBV11-1, the J call TRBJ1-1, with D uncertain. This CDR3 is 16 amino acids long. CDR1 and CDR2 (germline): SGHAT, FQDESV (reference sequence). V was shortened by 5 bases and J by 0 bases, with 16 bases between the two germline ends. The CDR3 here is CASSPGEYPMNTEAFF. Here the CDR3 DNA reads TGTGCCAGCAGCCCCGGGGAATACCCTATGAACACTGAAGCTTTCTTT.

This clonotype was seen a handful of times. The CDR3 sequence is CASSLLRDEGLGTQYF. The CDR3 nucleotides read TGTGCCAGCAGTCTCCTACGGGACGAGGGATTAGGGACCCAGTACTTC. The genes are TRBV2 and TRBJ2-5; D may match TRBD1 or TRBD2 (5 bases each). Per germline, CDR1 SNHLY and CDR2 FYNNEI. The CDR3 length is 16 residues. Trimming left V 5 bases short and J 7 bases short, with 23 bases between.